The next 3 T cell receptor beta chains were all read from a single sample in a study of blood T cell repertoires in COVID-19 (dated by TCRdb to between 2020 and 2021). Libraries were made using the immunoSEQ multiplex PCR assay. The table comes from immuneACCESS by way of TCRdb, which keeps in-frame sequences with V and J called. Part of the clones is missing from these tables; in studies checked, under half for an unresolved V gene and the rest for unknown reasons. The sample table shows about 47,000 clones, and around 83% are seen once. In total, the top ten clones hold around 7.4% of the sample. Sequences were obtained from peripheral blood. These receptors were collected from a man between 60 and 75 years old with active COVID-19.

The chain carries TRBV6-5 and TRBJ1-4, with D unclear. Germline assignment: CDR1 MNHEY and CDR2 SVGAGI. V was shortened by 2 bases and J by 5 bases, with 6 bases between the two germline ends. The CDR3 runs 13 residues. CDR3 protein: CASSYRENEKLFF. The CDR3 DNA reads TGTGCCAGCAGTTACAGGGAGAATGAAAAACTGTTTTTT.

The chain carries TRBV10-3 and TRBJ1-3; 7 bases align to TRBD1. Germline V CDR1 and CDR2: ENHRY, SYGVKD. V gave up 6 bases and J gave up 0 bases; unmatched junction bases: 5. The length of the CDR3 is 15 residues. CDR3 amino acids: CAISPGQDSGNTIYF. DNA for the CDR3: TGTGCCATCAGCCCTGGACAGGACTCTGGAAACACCATATATTTT.

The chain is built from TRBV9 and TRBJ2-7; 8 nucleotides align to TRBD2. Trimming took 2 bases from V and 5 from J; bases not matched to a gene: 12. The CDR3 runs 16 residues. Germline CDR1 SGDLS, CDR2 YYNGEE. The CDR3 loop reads CASSVSGGLGGDEQYF. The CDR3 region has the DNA TGTGCCAGCAGCGTGTCGGGGGGACTAGGAGGAGACGAGCAGTACTTC.